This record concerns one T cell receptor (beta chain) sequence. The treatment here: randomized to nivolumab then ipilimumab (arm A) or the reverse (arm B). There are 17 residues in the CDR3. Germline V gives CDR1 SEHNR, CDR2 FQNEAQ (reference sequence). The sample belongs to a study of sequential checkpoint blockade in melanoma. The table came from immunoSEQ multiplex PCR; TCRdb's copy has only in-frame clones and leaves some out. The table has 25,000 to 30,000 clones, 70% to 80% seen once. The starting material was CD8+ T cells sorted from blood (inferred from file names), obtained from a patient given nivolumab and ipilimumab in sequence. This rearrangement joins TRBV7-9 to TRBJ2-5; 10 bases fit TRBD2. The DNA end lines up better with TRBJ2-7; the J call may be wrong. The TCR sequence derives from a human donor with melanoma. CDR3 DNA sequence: TGTGCCAGCAGCTTAGGGGCAGGACTAGCGGTGAACTACGAGCAGTACTTC. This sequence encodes CASSLGAGLAVNYEQYF.